This TCR beta chain is drawn from a study of blood T cell repertoires in COVID-19. The CDR3 runs 15 residues. V lost 0 bases, J lost 0 bases, and 9 bases lay in between. Germline V gene data show CDR1 as SGHRS and CDR2 as YFSETQ. The assay was immunoSEQ multiplex PCR, and TCRdb's table has in-frame clones only and misses some. The sample carries around 240,000 clones, approximately 86% recorded once. The sample comprised peripheral blood. The sequence was obtained from a woman in her thirties who had recovered from COVID-19. The rearrangement links TRBV5-1 to TRBJ1-1; D is uncertain. CDR3 sequence (DNA): TGCGCCAGCAGCTTGGGAGACTACATGAACACTGAAGCTTTCTTT. As protein: CASSLGDYMNTEAFF.